This TCR beta chain was sequenced for a study of tumor and adjacent non-tumor tissue in lung cancer. Looking at the study overall: Each sample yielded 4 million to 5 million productive TCRbeta reads on average.

A note on this clonotype: Its antigen is as yet unknown. A read error may be the cause here, since a much bigger clone is one base away.

The CDR3 covers 14 residues. V gave up 1 base and J gave up 4 bases, with 13 bases separating them. Germline loops: CDR1 DFQATT, CDR2 SNEGSKA (reference sequence). This sample's RNA came from whole unsorted tissue. Study findings and constraints: Tumor tissue had significantly higher TCR diversity than normal lung. Normal lung showed higher cumulative top 100 clone frequency than tumor.

TCRbeta libraries were built with three rounds of nested PCR, modified from ARM-PCR. TCRdb redid the calling of the multiplex PCR reads with MiXCR, one entry per CDR3 protein. The sample holds 90,000 to 110,000 distinct CDR3 sequences, about 75% seen once. The rearrangement joins TRBV20-1 to TRBJ1-2; D possibly corresponds to TRBD1 (6 bases). The source of this sequence is an older woman with non-small cell lung cancer. The specimen sequenced was lung tumor tissue. The DNA of the CDR3 is TGCAGTGCTAGAGCTACGGTAGGGGGCTATGGCTACACCTTC. Translating gives CSARATVGGYGYTF.